These 11 T cell receptor beta chains were sequenced from one sample in a study of blood T cell repertoires in COVID-19. Produced via immunoSEQ multiplex PCR; TCRdb's table is partial and in-frame only. The data show 240,000 or so clones, about nine tenths seen once. Sequencing was performed on PBMCs or T cells enriched from blood (not recorded which). The source of these receptors is a man over 45 who had been exposed to COVID-19.

The chain has TRBV11-3 and TRBJ2-2; TRBD2 matches 8 bases. V lost 4 bases and J lost 0; bases outside the gene matches: 1. The CDR3 runs 15 residues. Germline values: CDR1 SGHNT, CDR2 YENEEA. In DNA, the CDR3 is TGTGCCAGCAGCTCGGGGGGGGCGAACACCGGGGAGCTGTTTTTT. Protein sequence: CASSSGGANTGELFF. The full variable domain, with the rest looked up from reference TRBV11-3 and TRBJ2-2, is EAGVVQSPRYKIIEKKQPVAFWCNPISGHNTLYWYLQNLGQGPELLIRYENEEAVDDSQLPKDRFSAERLKGVDSTLKIQPAELGDSAVYLCASSSGGANTGELFFGEGSRLTVL.

This CDR3 is CASLGLAKEYEQYV. The CDR3 DNA follows: TGTGCCAGCCTGGGACTAGCAAAGGAGTACGAGCAGTACGTC. The chain couples TRBV2 to TRBJ2-7; TRBD2 agrees at 9 bases. This CDR3 contains 14 residues. Germline trimming cut 8 bases from V and 4 bases from J; bases unmatched to any gene: 9. Germline loops: CDR1 SNHLY, CDR2 FYNNEI.

CDR3 nucleotides: TGTGCCAGTAGGACAGGGGGCGACACTACTGAAGCTTTCTTT. Translation gives CASRTGGDTTEAFF. This chain links TRBV19 with TRBJ1-1; 10 bases line up with TRBD1. This CDR3 is built from 14 residues. Germline V CDR1 and CDR2: LNHDA, SQIVND (reference sequence). The V and J ends lost 6 bases and 5 bases, in that order; junction bases with no gene match: 6.

V and J are TRBV5-1 and TRBJ2-1, with D perhaps TRBD2 (5 bases). V dropped 3 bases and J dropped 8 bases, with 18 bases sitting between them. This CDR3 spans 15 amino acids. Germline V gives CDR1 SGHRS, CDR2 YFSETQ. This CDR3 reads CASSSLEGLMDEQFF. DNA for the CDR3: TGCGCCAGCAGCTCCCTTGAGGGATTGATGGATGAGCAGTTCTTC.

The V and J genes are TRBV24-1 and TRBJ1-4, with 7 bases fitting TRBD1. Per the germline V gene, CDR1 is KGHDR and CDR2 is SFDVKD. Germline trimming cut 9 bases from V and 3 bases from J; bases unmatched to any gene: 9. The CDR3 is 15 amino acids. CDR3: CATQASGTANEKLFF. CDR3 nucleotide sequence: TGTGCCACCCAAGCTTCCGGGACAGCTAATGAAAAACTGTTTTTT.

This rearrangement joins TRBV7-9 to TRBJ1-6; D not resolved. CDR3 length: 14 residues. The germline V gene encodes CDR1 SEHNR and CDR2 FQNEAQ (reference sequence). Trimming left V 5 bases short and J 8 bases short, with 13 bases between. CDR3 coding DNA: TGTGCCAGCAGCCCGGTCCTGAGGGATTCACCCCTCCACTTT. This sequence encodes CASSPVLRDSPLHF.

This clone is a singleton in its sample. This chain uses TRBV9 with TRBJ1-4; perhaps TRBD1 as D (6 bases). Germline V gene sequence: CDR1 SGDLS, CDR2 YYNGEE. This CDR3 has 14 residues. Between the trimmed V and J ends, which lost 7 bases and 1 base, there was a span of 11 bases. CDR3 DNA sequence: TGTGCCAGCGGGCAGGGGATAACTAATGAAAAACTGTTTTTT. Its protein product is CASGQGITNEKLFF.

The V gene is TRBV24-1, the J gene TRBJ2-2; TRBD2 is a possible D gene (5 bases). Trimming left V 1 base short and J 4 bases short, with 12 bases between. Germline CDR1 is KGHDR and CDR2 is SFDVKD. The CDR3 runs to 16 residues. The CDR3 spells CATSDLGSSPTGELFF. CDR3 DNA sequence: TGTGCCACCAGTGATTTAGGGAGTTCCCCCACCGGGGAGCTGTTTTTT.

The chain couples TRBV9 to TRBJ1-4, with D possibly TRBD1 on 5 matching bases. The germline V gene has CDR1 SGDLS and CDR2 YYNGEE. Trimming took 0 bases from V and 2 from J, leaving 8 bases between them. The CDR3 covers 15 residues. The CDR3 is CASSVEGWTNEKLFF. The CDR3 nucleotides read TGTGCCAGCAGCGTAGAGGGGTGGACTAATGAAAAACTGTTTTTT.

The chain uses TRBV9 and TRBJ2-1, with 7 bases matching TRBD1. The V gene end was trimmed by 0 bases and the J gene end by 7 bases; junction bases not matched to a gene: 7. The germline gives CDR1 SGDLS, CDR2 YYNGEE. The CDR3 loop spans 15 amino acids. CDR3 in DNA: TGTGCCAGCAGCGTAGCCACAGGGGAGTGGAATGAGCAGTTCTTC. Its protein product is CASSVATGEWNEQFF.

The gene calls are TRBV27 and TRBJ1-5; D is possibly TRBD1 (5 bases). From germline, CDR1 is MNHEY and CDR2 SMNVEV (reference sequence). Trimming cost V 1 base and J 1 base, with 14 bases left between them. The CDR3 spans 17 residues. The CDR3 nucleotides are TGTGCCAGCAGTTTATTCCAGGGAGGTAGGAGCAATCAGCCCCAGCATTTT. Translation gives CASSLFQGGRSNQPQHF.